This is a list of T cell receptor beta chains from one sample in a study of CD8+CD57+ T cells in acquired aplastic anemia. One entry per CDR3 protein results from TCRdb running MiXCR on the reads. Here the sample spans approximately 190,000 distinct CDR3 sequences, around half being singletons. Sequences were obtained from sorted CD4+, CD8+, or CD8+CD57+ T cells (not recorded which) from PBMCs. The source of these receptors is a human donor with aplastic anemia. The CDR3 runs from the conserved cysteine through the conserved F or W. The order of the fields is J gene, clone size, D gene, V gene, CDR3 protein, CDR3 DNA. D genes are given only for firm matches. Clone size is not always given. Where it is, it says once, few, many or a class for expanded clones.

TRBJ2-5	-	-	TRBV5-5	CASSSGQRHTGF	TGTGCCAGCTCTTCAGGACAGCGACATACCGGCTTC
TRBJ2-1	few	-	TRBV29-1	CSGGGDEQFF	TGCAGCGGGGGGGGCGATGAGCAGTTCTTC
TRBJ2-3	-	-	TRBV24-1	CATSSQDTDTQYF	TGTGCCACCAGTTCACAGGACACAGATACGCAGTATTTT
TRBJ1-5	-	-	TRBV25-1	CASSEGGLQHF	TGTGCCAGCAGTGAAGGGGGTCTACAGCATTTT
TRBJ2-6	-	TRBD2	TRBV7-3	CASSSVAGLSSGANVLTF	TGTGCCAGCAGCTCAGTAGCGGGACTAAGCTCTGGGGCCAACGTCCTGACTTTC
TRBJ1-6	-	-	TRBV14	CASGQEVLYNSPLHF	TGTGCCAGCGGCCAAGAGGTTTTATATAATTCACCCCTCCACTTT
TRBJ1-2	-	TRBD1	TRBV10-1	CASIEDRGPSNYGYTF	TGCGCCAGCATTGAAGACAGGGGCCCTTCTAACTATGGCTACACCTTC
TRBJ1-2	-	TRBD1	TRBV29-1	CSAGTEAEGYGYTF	TGCAGCGCGGGGACAGAGGCTGAAGGGTATGGCTACACCTTC
TRBJ2-7	-	-	TRBV2	CASSRQDPGTYEQYF	TGTGCCAGCAGTCGGCAAGACCCGGGGACCTACGAGCAGTACTTC
TRBJ1-2	many	TRBD1	TRBV10-1	CASSVPYVRDRDLSGGYTF	TGCGCCAGCAGTGTCCCCTATGTCCGGGACAGGGATCTGTCAGGGGGCTACACCTTC
TRBJ2-3	-	-	TRBV10-3	CAIRARGRTDTQYF	TGTGCCATCAGAGCTAGAGGGAGGACAGATACGCAGTATTTT
TRBJ1-1	once	TRBD1	TRBV24-1	CATSAYSGTGSSEAFF	TGTGCCACCAGTGCGTATTCCGGGACAGGGTCTTCTGAAGCTTTCTTT
TRBJ2-7	-	TRBD2	TRBV4-1	CASSQVLAYEQYF	TGCGCCAGCAGCCAAGTACTAGCGTACGAGCAGTACTTC
TRBJ1-3	-	-	TRBV18	CASSNGPASGNTIYF	TGTGCCAGCTCAAACGGACCGGCCTCTGGAAACACCATATATTTT
TRBJ2-3	-	-	TRBV29-1	CSVEQDTQYF	TGCAGCGTGGAACAAGATACGCAGTATTTT
TRBJ1-6	medium-sized	-	TRBV9	CASSNINSPLHF	TGTGCCAGCAGCAATATTAATTCACCCCTCCACTTT
TRBJ2-5	-	-	TRBV10-3	CAIRVSRAQETQYF	TGTGCCATCAGGGTTTCTAGGGCTCAAGAGACCCAGTACTTC
TRBJ1-2	many	TRBD1	TRBV20-1	CSATGQGDRGYTF	TGCAGTGCTACTGGACAGGGTGATAGGGGCTACACCTTC
TRBJ2-7	-	-	TRBV7-2	CASSLALYERYF	TGTGCCAGCAGCCTAGCGCTATACGAGCGGTACTTC
TRBJ1-2	-	-	TRBV2	CASTGGGPYGYTF	TGTGCCAGCACCGGTGGAGGCCCCTATGGCTACACCTTC
TRBJ2-2	-	-	TRBV5-1	CASRFPGPNTGELLF	TGCGCCAGCCGCTTTCCGGGACCGAACACCGGGGAGCTGCTTTTT
TRBJ2-7	-	TRBD2	TRBV19	CASSISPGLVVYEQYF	TGTGCCAGTAGTATCTCGCCGGGACTAGTGGTTTACGAGCAGTACTTC
TRBJ2-3	-	-	TRBV7-2	CASSLRVGADTQYF	TGTGCCAGCAGCCTACGTGTCGGCGCAGATACGCAGTATTTT
TRBJ2-1	-	TRBD1	TRBV29-1	CSVGTRGSYNEQFF	TGCAGCGTTGGAACCAGGGGGTCCTACAATGAGCAGTTCTTC
TRBJ1-1	many	TRBD1	TRBV19	CASSMGQGEAFF	TGTGCCAGTAGTATGGGACAGGGCGAAGCTTTCTTT
TRBJ2-7	once	-	TRBV5-1	CASSSPLAVNEQYF	TGCGCCAGCAGCTCCCCCCTAGCAGTCAACGAGCAGTACTTC